One sample yielded the 17 T cell receptor beta chains listed below, sequenced in a study of cytomegalovirus exposure and HLA in healthy donors. This PCR relied on a set of 60 Vbeta primers and 13 Jbeta primers. This table comes from immunoSEQ multiplex PCR, and its TCRdb copy is limited to in-frame clones, with some not included. The table lists 160,000 or so clones, almost 80% of them singletons. The sequencing sample was made of PBMCs. All receptors come from a male donor in good health and CMV-seronegative.

The gene calls are TRBV2 and TRBJ2-7; the D gene is possibly TRBD1 (5 bases). CDR1 and CDR2 from the germline V gene are SNHLY and FYNNEI. The CDR3 is 13 amino acids. V was trimmed by 6 bases and J by 6 bases, leaving 15 bases between them. The CDR3 region has the DNA TGTGCCAGCAGCTTAGGGGTGAATGGCGAGCAGTACTTC. Translation: CASSLGVNGEQYF.

The V call is TRBV19, the J call TRBJ2-2; D is possibly TRBD1 (6 bases). Trimming shortened V by 5 bases and J by 6 bases, and 16 bases separated the two germline ends. CDR3 length: 15 residues. CDR1 LNHDA and CDR2 SQIVND come from the germline V gene (reference sequence). The CDR3 DNA sequence: TGTGCCAGTAGTCAGCCAGGGGAATCCCCCGGGGAGCTGTTTTTT. Its translation is CASSQPGESPGELFF.

The rearrangement joins TRBV5-6 to TRBJ2-5; 9 bases fit TRBD1. The better agreement between TRBJ2-7 and the DNA end casts doubt on the J call. Germline-derived CDR1 and CDR2 are SGHDT and YYEEEE. The CDR3 has 17 residues. The CDR3 loop is CASSGSFTGTGLYEQYF. The CDR3 DNA sequence: TGTGCCAGCAGCGGGAGTTTTACCGGGACAGGGCTCTACGAGCAGTACTTC.

The gene calls are TRBV18 and TRBJ1-2; D perhaps matches TRBD1 (6 bases). V was cut by 4 bases and J by 8 bases, with 14 bases left in between. The CDR3 runs to 13 residues. The germline gives CDR1 KGHSH, CDR2 LQKENI. Here the CDR3 reads CASSRDKSNGYTF. In DNA, the CDR3 is TGTGCCAGCTCACGGGACAAATCCAACGGCTACACCTTC. Based on the CDR3 plus reference TRBV18 and TRBJ1-2, the full variable domain is NAGVMQNPRHLVRRRGQEARLRCSPMKGHSHVYWYRQLPEEGLKFMVYLQKENIIDESGMPKERFSAEFPKEGPSILRIQQVVRGDSAAYFCASSRDKSNGYTFGSGTRLTVV.

The rearrangement links TRBV27 to TRBJ2-7, with D tentatively TRBD1 (5 bases). Trimming removed 2 bases at V and 2 bases at J, with 13 bases between. The length of the CDR3 is 15 residues. The germline CDR1 and CDR2 sequences are MNHEY and SMNVEV (reference sequence). The CDR3 nucleotides read TGTGCCAGCAGTTTAAGGCGGCAGGACACCTACGAGCAGTACTTC. Residues: CASSLRRQDTYEQYF.

V gene TRBV11-1 combines with J gene TRBJ2-7; 13 bases map to TRBD2. Trimming cost V 4 bases and J 5 bases; bases outside gene matches: 2. This CDR3 is built from 14 residues. The germline gives CDR1 SGHAT, CDR2 FQDESV (reference sequence). The CDR3 reads CASSSGTSGNEQYF. CDR3 coding DNA: TGTGCCAGCAGCTCCGGGACTAGCGGGAACGAGCAGTACTTC.

J is TRBJ2-5 and V is TRBV9, with TRBD1 identical over 7 bases. Germline loops: CDR1 SGDLS, CDR2 YYNGEE. The V and J ends lost 1 base and 5 bases, in that order; junction bases with no gene match: 8. This CDR3 spans 15 amino acids. CDR3: CASSVRSDRVETQYF. Here the CDR3 DNA reads TGTGCCAGCAGCGTAAGGTCCGACAGGGTGGAGACCCAGTACTTC.

The V and J genes are TRBV6-5 and TRBJ2-5, with TRBD1 matching 10 bases. The CDR3 has 16 residues. Germline V CDR1 and CDR2: MNHEY, SVGAGI. The V and J ends lost 3 bases and 3 bases, in that order; junction bases with no gene match: 7. The CDR3: CASSYSQGTGEETQYF. The CDR3 nucleotides read TGTGCCAGCAGTTATTCACAAGGGACAGGGGAAGAGACCCAGTACTTC.

This clone has just a few counts. The CDR3 DNA reads TGTGCCACCAGCCTAAGCGGGGGGGAATGGGAGACCCAGTACTTC. Amino acids: CATSLSGGEWETQYF. The genes are TRBV15 and TRBJ2-5; 10 positions agree with TRBD2. This CDR3 is built from 15 residues. Trimming cost V 5 bases and J 5 bases; bases outside gene matches: 8. CDR1 LNHNV and CDR2 YYDKDF come from the germline V gene (reference sequence).

The J gene is TRBJ2-1, the V gene TRBV5-1; 7 nucleotides line up with TRBD1. The V gene end was trimmed by 0 bases and the J gene end by 5 bases; junction bases not matched to a gene: 5. Germline V gene sequence: CDR1 SGHRS, CDR2 YFSETQ. The CDR3 runs to 15 residues. This chain's CDR3 is CASSLATGFDNEQFF. DNA for the CDR3: TGCGCCAGCAGCTTGGCGACAGGGTTTGACAATGAGCAGTTCTTC.

The chain combines TRBV5-6 with TRBJ2-3, with TRBD1 matching 7 bases. V shed 2 bases and J 0 bases; nucleotides not matched to a gene: 6. Germline loops: CDR1 SGHDT, CDR2 YYEEEE. This CDR3 comprises 16 residues. CDR3 sequence reads: CASSLLTGPSTDTQYF. The CDR3 nucleotides read TGTGCCAGCAGCTTACTGACAGGGCCAAGCACAGATACGCAGTATTTT. The variable domain in full, with the rest retrieved from reference TRBV5-6 and TRBJ2-3, is DAGVTQSPTHLIKTRGQQVTLRCSPKSGHDTVSWYQQALGQGPQFIFQYYEEEERQRGNFPDRFSGHQFPNYSSELNVNALLLGDSALYLCASSLLTGPSTDTQYFGPGTRLTVL.

This sequence joins TRBV7-7 and TRBJ2-3; possible D gene TRBD2, 7 bases. From germline, CDR1 is SSHAT and CDR2 FNYEAQ (reference sequence). Trimming pared 1 base from V and 2 bases from J, leaving 10 bases between. The CDR3 covers 15 residues. CDR3 loop: CASSLGGGDTDTQYF. DNA of the CDR3: TGTGCCAGCAGCTTAGGGGGGGGCGACACAGATACGCAGTATTTT.

The gene calls are TRBV18 and TRBJ1-5; the match to TRBD1 covers 8 bases. Germline CDR1 and CDR2: KGHSH and LQKENI. This CDR3 region has 16 residues. The V gene end was trimmed by 0 bases and the J gene end by 4 bases; junction bases not matched to a gene: 5. The CDR3 spells CASSPPGQGSNQPQHF. CDR3 sequence (DNA): TGTGCCAGCTCACCACCTGGACAGGGCTCAAATCAGCCCCAGCATTTT.

The V and J genes are TRBV19 and TRBJ2-2; 9 bases align to TRBD2. CDR1 LNHDA and CDR2 SQIVND come from the germline V gene (reference sequence). The CDR3 spans 16 residues. V dropped 3 bases and J dropped 1; count of bases not matched to a gene: 3. CDR3 sequence (DNA): TGTGCCAGTAGTATTGGTAGCGGGGGGAACACCGGGGAGCTGTTTTTT. It is translated as CASSIGSGGNTGELFF.

This clone appeared a single time. The chain joins TRBV28 to TRBJ2-7; 8 bases are shared with TRBD1. The V segment lost 8 bases and the J segment 5 bases; nucleotides outside the gene matches: 14. There are 15 residues in the CDR3. Germline values: CDR1 MDHEN, CDR2 SYDVKM. CDR3 in amino acids: CASDYQGASRDEQYF. The DNA for the CDR3 is TGTGCCAGCGATTACCAGGGGGCCTCGAGGGACGAGCAGTACTTC.

V is TRBV7-2 and J is TRBJ1-2, with a weak D call TRBD1 (6 bases). V lost 1 base and J lost 6, with 9 bases in between. The CDR3 extends over 13 amino acids. Germline V CDR1 and CDR2: SGHTA, FQGNSA. This chain's CDR3 is CASSLVQGNGYTF. CDR3 nucleotides: TGTGCCAGCAGCTTAGTTCAGGGGAATGGCTACACCTTC. The complete variable domain, with remaining parts taken from reference TRBV7-2 and TRBJ1-2, reads GAGVSQSPSNKVTEKGKDVELRCDPISGHTALYWYRQSLGQGLEFLIYFQGNSAPDKSGLPSDRFSAERTGGSVSTLTIQRTQQEDSAVYLCASSLVQGNGYTFGSGTRLTVV.

V gene TRBV27 combines with J gene TRBJ1-1; TRBD1 agrees at 7 bases. The CDR3 has 15 residues. With 5 bases clipped from V and 3 bases from J, the junction kept 9 bases outside the gene matches. CDR1 and CDR2 (germline): MNHEY, SMNVEV (reference sequence). This CDR3 is CASSLLGGPYTEAFF. The CDR3 DNA sequence: TGTGCCAGCAGTCTTTTAGGGGGCCCTTACACTGAAGCTTTCTTT.